This TCR beta chain comes out of a study of cytomegalovirus exposure and HLA in healthy donors. Study as a whole: Later analysis reported that the 120 or so validation repertoires shared the platform of the roughly 680 first-cohort repertoires. General observations from the study: TCR beta chains numbering 150 to 200 were designated cytomegalovirus-associated.

In the case of this clone: Its specificity is not known.

There are 18 residues in the CDR3. From germline, CDR1 is PRHDT and CDR2 FYEKMQ (reference sequence). V lost 2 bases to trimming and J lost 7 bases; unmatched junction nucleotides: 17. TCRdb's copy holds only in-frame clones and misses some; the assay was immunoSEQ multiplex PCR. The sample carries 90,000 to 150,000 clones, 88% recorded once. The clonotype was recovered from a young woman in good health and CMV-seropositive. This rearrangement joins TRBV13 to TRBJ1-2; 9 positions match TRBD1. Sequenced input: PBMCs. This CDR3 reads CASSLKSGRTGDQGGYTF. As DNA, the CDR3 is TGTGCCAGCAGCTTAAAGTCCGGGAGGACAGGGGACCAGGGTGGCTACACCTTC.